This TCR beta chain was recorded in a study of T cell clonotyping in hematopoietic cell transplantation. Findings and limits, study-wide: Broader posttransplant TCR repertoire diversity was predicted by graft donor and pretransplant recipient Inverse Simpson Index values. No sorting was done, leaving CD4 and CD8 contributions mixed.

This CDR3 region has 16 residues. Germline-derived CDR1 and CDR2 are SGHNT and YENEEA. The V gene end was trimmed by 4 bases and the J gene end by 5 bases; junction bases not matched to a gene: 6. With respect to this clone: No antigen is known for it.

Repertoires were generated with immunoSEQ multiplex PCR, while TCRdb's copy carries only in-frame clones and drops some. The table includes over 5,000 clones, around nine tenths detected once. The sequence derives from a female patient in her 40s who had an allogeneic stem cell transplant from a related donor, so the T cells may come from the graft donor. Some clones in this sample may be carry-over from other donors' samples. This specimen was peripheral blood mononuclear cells, taken 100 days after allogeneic stem cell transplant. The chain joins TRBV11-3 to TRBJ2-5, with 14 nucleotides matching TRBD2. Written as DNA, the CDR3 is TGTGCCAGCAGCTCCCGACTAGCGGGAGGGCGGGAGACCCAGTACTTC. Translating it yields CASSSRLAGGRETQYF.